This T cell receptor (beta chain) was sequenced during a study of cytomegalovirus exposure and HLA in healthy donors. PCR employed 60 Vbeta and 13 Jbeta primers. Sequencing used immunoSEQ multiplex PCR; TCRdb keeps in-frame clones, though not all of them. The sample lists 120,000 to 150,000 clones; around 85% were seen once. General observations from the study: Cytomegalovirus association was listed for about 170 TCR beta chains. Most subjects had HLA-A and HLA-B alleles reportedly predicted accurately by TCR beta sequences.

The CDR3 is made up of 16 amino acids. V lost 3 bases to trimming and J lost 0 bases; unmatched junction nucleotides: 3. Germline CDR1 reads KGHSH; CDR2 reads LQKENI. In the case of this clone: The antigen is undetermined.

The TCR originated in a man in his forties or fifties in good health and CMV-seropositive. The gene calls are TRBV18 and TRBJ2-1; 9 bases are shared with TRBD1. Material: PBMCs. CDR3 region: CASSPTGGFSYNEQFF. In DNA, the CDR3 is TGTGCCAGCTCACCGACAGGGGGATTCTCCTACAATGAGCAGTTCTTC.